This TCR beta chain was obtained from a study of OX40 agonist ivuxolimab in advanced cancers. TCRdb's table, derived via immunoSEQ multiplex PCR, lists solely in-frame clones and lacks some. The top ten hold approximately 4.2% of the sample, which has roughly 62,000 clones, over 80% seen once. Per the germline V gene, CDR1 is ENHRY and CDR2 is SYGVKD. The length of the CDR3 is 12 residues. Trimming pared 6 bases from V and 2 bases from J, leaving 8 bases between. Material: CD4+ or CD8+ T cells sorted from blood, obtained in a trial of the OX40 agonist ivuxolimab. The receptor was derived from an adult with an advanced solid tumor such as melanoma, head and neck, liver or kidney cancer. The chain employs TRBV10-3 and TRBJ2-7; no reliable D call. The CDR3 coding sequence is TGTGCCATCAGGGACGGAACCTACGAGCAGTACTTC. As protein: CAIRDGTYEQYF.